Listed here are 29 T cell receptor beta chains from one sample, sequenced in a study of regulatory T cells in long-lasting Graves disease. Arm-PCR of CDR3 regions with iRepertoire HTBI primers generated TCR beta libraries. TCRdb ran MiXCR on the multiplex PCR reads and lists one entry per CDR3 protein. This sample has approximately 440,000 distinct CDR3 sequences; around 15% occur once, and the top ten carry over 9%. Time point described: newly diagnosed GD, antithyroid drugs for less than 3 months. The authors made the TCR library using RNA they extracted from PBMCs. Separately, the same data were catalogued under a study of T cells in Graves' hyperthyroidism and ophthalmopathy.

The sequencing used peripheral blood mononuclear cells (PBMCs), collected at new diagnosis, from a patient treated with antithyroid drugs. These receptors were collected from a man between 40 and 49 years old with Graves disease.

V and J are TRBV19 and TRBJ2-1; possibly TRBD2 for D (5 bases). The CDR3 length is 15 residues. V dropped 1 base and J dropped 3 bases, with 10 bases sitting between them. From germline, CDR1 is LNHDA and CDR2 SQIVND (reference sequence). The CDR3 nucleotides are TGTGCCAGTAGTATAGCGGGAACTTTCTACAATGAGCAGTTCTTC. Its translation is CASSIAGTFYNEQFF.

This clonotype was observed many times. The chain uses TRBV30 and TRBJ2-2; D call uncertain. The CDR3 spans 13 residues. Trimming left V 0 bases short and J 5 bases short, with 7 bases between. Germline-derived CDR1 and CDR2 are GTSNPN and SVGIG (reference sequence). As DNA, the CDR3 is TGTGCCTGGAGTGTTATGGAAACCGGGGAGCTGTTTTTT. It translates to CAWSVMETGELFF.

CDR3: CASSSHGTSGSRTDTQYF. The CDR3 DNA sequence: TGTGCCAGCAGTTCGCACGGGACTAGCGGGAGTCGGACAGATACGCAGTATTTT. The chain couples TRBV28 to TRBJ2-3; 14 bases agree with TRBD2. This CDR3 has 18 residues. J was trimmed by 3 bases and V by 4 bases; bases with no gene match: 9. Germline V gene data show CDR1 as MDHEN and CDR2 as SYDVKM.

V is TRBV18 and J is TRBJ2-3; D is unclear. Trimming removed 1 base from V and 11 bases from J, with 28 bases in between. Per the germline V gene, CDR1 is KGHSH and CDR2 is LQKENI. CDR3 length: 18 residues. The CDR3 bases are TGTGCCAGCTCACCACTAAACCCGACACCCGTCGCCGAGATGGGGCAGTATTTT. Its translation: CASSPLNPTPVAEMGQYF.

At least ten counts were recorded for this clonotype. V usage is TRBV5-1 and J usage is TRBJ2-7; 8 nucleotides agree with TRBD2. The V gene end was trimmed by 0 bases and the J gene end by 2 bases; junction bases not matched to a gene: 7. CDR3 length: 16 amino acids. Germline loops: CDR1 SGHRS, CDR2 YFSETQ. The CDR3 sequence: CASSLEGGRTTYEQYF. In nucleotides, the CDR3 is TGCGCCAGCAGCTTGGAGGGCGGGAGGACTACCTACGAGCAGTACTTC.

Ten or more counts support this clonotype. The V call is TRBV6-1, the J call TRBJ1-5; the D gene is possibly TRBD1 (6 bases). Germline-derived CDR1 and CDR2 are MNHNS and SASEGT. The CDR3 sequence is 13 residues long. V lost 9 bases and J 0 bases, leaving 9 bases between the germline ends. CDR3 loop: CASGTTSNQPQHF. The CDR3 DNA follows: TGTGCCAGTGGGACAACTAGCAATCAGCCCCAGCATTTT.

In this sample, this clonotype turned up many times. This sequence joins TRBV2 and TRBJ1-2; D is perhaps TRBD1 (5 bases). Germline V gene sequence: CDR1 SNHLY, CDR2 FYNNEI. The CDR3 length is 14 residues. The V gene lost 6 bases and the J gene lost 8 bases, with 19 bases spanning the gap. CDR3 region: CASRRVLTGDGYTF. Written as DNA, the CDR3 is TGTGCCAGCAGGAGGGTTTTAACTGGGGACGGCTACACCTTC.

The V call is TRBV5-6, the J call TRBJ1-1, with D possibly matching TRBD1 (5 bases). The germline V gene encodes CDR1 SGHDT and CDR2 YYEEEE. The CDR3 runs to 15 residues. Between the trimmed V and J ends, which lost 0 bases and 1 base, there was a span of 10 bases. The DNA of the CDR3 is TGTGCCAGCAGCTTGGCCAGACAGCCGAACACTGAAGCTTTCTTT. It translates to CASSLARQPNTEAFF.

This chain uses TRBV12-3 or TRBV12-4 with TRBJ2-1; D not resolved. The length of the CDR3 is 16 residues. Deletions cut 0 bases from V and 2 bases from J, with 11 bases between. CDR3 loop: CASSLADRSPYNEQFF. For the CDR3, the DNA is TGTGCCAGCAGTTTAGCGGACCGAAGCCCCTACAATGAGCAGTTCTTC.

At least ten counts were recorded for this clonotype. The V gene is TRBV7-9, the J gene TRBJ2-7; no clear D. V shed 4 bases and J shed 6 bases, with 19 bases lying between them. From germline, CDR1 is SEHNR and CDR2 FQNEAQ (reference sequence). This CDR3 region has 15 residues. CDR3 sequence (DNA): TGTGCCAGCAGCTCCTCCGGGCGTGGGCAGGTCGAGCAGTACTTC. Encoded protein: CASSSSGRGQVEQYF.

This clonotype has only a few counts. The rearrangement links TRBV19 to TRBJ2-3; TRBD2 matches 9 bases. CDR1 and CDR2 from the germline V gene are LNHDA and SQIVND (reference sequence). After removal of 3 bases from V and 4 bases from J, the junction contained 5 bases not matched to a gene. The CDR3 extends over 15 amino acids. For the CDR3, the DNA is TGTGCCAGTAGTATTCTAGCGGGGTTGTCAGATACGCAGTATTTT. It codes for CASSILAGLSDTQYF.

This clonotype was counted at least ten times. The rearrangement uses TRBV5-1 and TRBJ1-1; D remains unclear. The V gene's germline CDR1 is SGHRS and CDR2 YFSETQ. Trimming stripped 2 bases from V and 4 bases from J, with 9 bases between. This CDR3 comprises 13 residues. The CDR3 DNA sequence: TGCGCCAGCAGCTTCACAACGGCCACTGAAGCTTTCTTT. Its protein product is CASSFTTATEAFF.

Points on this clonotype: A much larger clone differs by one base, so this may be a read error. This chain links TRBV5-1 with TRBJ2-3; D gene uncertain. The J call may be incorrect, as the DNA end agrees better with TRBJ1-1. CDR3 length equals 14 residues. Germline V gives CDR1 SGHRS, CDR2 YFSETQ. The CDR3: CASSLKGLNTVAFF. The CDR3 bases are TGCGCCAGCAGCTTGAAAGGCTTGAACACTGTAGCTTTCTTT.

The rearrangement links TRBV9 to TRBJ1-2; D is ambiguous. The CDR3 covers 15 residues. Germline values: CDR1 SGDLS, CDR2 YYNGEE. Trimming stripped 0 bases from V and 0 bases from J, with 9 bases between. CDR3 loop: CASSVAGYPNYGYTF. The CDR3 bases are TGTGCCAGCAGCGTAGCTGGGTACCCTAACTATGGCTACACCTTC.

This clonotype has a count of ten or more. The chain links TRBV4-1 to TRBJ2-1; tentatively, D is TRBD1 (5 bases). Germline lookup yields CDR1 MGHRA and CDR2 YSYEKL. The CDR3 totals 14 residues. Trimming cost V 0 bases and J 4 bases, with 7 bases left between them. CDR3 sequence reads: CASSQEHRYNEQFF. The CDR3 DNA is TGCGCCAGCAGCCAAGAACACAGGTACAATGAGCAGTTCTTC.

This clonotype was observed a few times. The CDR3 DNA reads as TGCAGCGTTGATTCAGGGTCATGGACTGAAGCTTTCTTT. Its translation: CSVDSGSWTEAFF. The rearrangement links TRBV29-1 to TRBJ1-1; TRBD1 is a possible D gene (5 bases). V lost 3 bases, J lost 5 bases, and 13 bases lay in between. The V gene's germline CDR1 is SQVTM and CDR2 ANQGSEA. The CDR3 extends over 13 amino acids.

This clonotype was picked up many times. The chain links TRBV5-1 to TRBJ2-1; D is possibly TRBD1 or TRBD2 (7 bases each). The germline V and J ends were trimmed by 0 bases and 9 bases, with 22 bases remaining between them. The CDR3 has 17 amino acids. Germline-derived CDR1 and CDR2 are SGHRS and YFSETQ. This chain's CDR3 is CASSLGLTGGGDSEQFF. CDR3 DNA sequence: TGCGCCAGCAGCTTGGGACTAACGGGAGGTGGGGACAGTGAGCAGTTCTTC.

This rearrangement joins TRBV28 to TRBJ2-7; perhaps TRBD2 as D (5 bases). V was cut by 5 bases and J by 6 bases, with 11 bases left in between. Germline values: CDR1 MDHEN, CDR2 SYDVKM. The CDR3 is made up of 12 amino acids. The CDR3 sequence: CASSTGSGEQYF. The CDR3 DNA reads TGTGCCAGCAGTACGGGGTCGGGCGAGCAGTACTTC.

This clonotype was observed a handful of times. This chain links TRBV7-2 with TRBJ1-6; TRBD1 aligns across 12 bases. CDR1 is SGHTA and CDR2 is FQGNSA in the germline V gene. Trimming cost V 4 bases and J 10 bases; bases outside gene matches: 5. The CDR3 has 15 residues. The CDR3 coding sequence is TGTGCCAGCAGCTCGGGACAGGGGGCAGGGTCACCCCTCCACTTT. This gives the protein CASSSGQGAGSPLHF.

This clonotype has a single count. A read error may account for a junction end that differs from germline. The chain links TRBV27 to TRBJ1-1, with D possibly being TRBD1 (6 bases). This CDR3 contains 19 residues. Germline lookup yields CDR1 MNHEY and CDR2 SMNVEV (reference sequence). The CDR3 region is CVSGQLSGTSKGANTEAFF. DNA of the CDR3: TGTGTCAGCGGTCAATTATCCGGGACATCTAAAGGAGCAAACACTGAAGCTTTCTTT.

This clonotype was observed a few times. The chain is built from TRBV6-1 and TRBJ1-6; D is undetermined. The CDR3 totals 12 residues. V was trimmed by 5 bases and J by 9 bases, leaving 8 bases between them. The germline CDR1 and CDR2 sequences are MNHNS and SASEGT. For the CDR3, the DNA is TGTGCCAGCAGTCGGCCGAGTTCACCCCTCCACTTT. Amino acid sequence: CASSRPSSPLHF.

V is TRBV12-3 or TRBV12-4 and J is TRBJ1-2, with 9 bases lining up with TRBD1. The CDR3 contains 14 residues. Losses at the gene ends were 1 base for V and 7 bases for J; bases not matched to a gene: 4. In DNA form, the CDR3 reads TGTGCCAGCAGTTTAGGGGGACAGGGATCTGGCTACACCTTC. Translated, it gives CASSLGGQGSGYTF.

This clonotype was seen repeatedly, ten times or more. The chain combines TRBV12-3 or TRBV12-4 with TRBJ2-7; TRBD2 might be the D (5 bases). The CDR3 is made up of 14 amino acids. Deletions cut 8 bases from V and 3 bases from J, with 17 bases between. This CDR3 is CASRPQGGSYEQYF. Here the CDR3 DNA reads TGTGCCAGCCGGCCGCAAGGTGGGAGCTACGAGCAGTACTTC.

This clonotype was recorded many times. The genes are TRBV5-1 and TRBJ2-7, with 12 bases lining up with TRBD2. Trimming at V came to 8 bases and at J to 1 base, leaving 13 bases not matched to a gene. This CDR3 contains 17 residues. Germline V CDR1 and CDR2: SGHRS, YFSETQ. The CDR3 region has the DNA TGCGCCAGGGATTTTCCGGGACTAGCGGGTGTATCCTACGAGCAGTACTTC. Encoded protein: CARDFPGLAGVSYEQYF. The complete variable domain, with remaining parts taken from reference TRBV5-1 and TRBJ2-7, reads KAGVTQTPRYLIKTRGQQVTLSCSPISGHRSVSWYQQTPGQGLQFLFEYFSETQRNKGNFPGRFSGRQFSNSRSEMNVSTLELGDSALYLCARDFPGLAGVSYEQYFGPGTRLTVT.

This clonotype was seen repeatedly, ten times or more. CDR3 coding DNA: TGTGCCAGCAGGGCCGGGACAGGGTACAATCAGCCCCAGCATTTT. It specifies CASRAGTGYNQPQHF. The chain links TRBV6-1 to TRBJ1-5, with TRBD1 matching 9 bases. With 6 bases clipped from V and 3 bases from J, the junction kept 6 bases outside the gene matches. Germline V gives CDR1 MNHNS, CDR2 SASEGT. CDR3 length: 15 amino acids.

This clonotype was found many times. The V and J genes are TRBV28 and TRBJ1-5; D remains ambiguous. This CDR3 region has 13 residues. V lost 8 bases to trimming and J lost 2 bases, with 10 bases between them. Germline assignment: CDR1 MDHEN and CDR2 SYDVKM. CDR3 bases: TGTGCCAGCTGTCCTGCGGGCAATCAGCCCCAGCATTTT. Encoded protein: CASCPAGNQPQHF.

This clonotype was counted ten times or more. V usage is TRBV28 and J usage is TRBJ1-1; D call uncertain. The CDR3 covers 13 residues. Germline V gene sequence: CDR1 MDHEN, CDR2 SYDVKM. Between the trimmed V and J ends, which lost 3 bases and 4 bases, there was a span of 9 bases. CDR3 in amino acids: CASSFRIFTEAFF. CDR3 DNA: TGTGCCAGCAGTTTTCGGATTTTCACTGAAGCTTTCTTT.

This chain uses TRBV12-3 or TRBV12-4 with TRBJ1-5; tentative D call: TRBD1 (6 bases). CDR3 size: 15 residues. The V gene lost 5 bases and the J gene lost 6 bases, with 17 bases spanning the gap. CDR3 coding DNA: TGTGCCAGCAGTACCCGACAGGTCGCCCGTCAGCCCCAGCATTTT. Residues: CASSTRQVARQPQHF.

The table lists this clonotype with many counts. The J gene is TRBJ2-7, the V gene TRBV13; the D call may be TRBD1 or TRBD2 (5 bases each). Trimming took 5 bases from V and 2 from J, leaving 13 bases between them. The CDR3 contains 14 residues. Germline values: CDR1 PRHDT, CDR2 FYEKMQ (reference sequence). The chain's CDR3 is CASSLGGFTYEQYF. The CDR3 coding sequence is TGTGCCAGCAGCCTTGGGGGTTTCACCTACGAGCAGTACTTC.